This T cell receptor beta chain was sequenced during a study of blood T cell repertoires in COVID-19. For the study at large: Collection of acute and convalescent COVID-19 samples took place in the United States, Italy and Spain. The analysed material was cDNA or gDNA that came from T cells, B-cell-depleted T cells, or PBMCs.

Per germline, CDR1 MGHRA and CDR2 YSYEKL. This CDR3 comprises 17 residues. V dropped 4 bases and J dropped 0 bases, with 15 bases sitting between them. The protocol was immunoSEQ multiplex PCR, while the TCRdb copy is restricted to in-frame clones and leaves out a portion. The sample has some 100,000 clones; under 90% are singletons. Sequencing used peripheral blood. V gene TRBV4-1 combines with J gene TRBJ1-4, with D tentatively TRBD1 (6 bases). This receptor was taken from a human donor with active COVID-19. The donor label of this sample is uncertain. The CDR3, as DNA: TGCGCCAGCAGCCTACAGGGAGATCTAGCAACTAATGAAAAACTGTTTTTT. The encoded protein is CASSLQGDLATNEKLFF.